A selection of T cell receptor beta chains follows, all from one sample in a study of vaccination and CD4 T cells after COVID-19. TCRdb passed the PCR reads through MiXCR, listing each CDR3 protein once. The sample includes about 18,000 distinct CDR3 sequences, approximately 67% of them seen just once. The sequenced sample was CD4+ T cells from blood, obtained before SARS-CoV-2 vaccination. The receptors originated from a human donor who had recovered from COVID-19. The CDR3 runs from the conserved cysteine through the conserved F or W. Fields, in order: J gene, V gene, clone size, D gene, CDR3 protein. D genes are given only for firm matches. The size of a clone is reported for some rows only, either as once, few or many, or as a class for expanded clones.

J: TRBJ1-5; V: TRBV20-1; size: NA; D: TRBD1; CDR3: CSARDISDRGLESNQPQHF
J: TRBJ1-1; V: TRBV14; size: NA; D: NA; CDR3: CASSQDTEAFF
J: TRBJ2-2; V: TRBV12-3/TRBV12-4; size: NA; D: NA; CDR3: CASTVIPGELFF
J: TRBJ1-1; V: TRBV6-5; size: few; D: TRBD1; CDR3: CASSWDRVNTEAFF
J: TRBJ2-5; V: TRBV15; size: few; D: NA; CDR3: CATSRVVGTPQETQYF
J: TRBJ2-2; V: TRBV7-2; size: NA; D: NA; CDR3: CASSLRGRGGTGELFF
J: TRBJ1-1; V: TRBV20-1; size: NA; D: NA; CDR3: CSAIGRVRGEAFF
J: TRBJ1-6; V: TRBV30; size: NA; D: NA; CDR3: CAWRPPRTVNSPLHF
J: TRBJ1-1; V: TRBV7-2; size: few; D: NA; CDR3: CASSLASQQAFF
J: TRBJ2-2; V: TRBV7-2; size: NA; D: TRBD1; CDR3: CASSSRRDRVNTGELFF
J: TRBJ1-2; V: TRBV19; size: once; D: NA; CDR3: CASSIAYGYTF
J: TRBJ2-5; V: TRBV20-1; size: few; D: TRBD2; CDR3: CSVTSGRYGETQYF
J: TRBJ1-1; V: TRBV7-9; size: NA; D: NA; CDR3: CASSQDGNTEAFF
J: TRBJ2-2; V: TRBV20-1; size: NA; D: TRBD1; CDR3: CSALTGVTGELFF
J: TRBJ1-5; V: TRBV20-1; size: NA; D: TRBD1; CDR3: CSAKRRDRYSNQPQHF
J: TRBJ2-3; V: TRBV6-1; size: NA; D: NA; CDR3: CASTTTRDTDTQYF
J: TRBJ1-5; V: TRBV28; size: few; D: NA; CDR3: CATRRGLNQPQHF
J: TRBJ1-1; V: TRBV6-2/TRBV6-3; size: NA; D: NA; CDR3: CASSYLMGHRRGTEAFF
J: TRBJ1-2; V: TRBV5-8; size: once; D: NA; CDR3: CASSIWPRASTF
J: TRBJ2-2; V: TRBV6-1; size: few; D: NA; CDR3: CASSPTAGELFF
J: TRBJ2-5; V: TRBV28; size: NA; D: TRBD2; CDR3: CASRVAGGVGETQYF
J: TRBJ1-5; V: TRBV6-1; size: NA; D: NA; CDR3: CASAEYRGNQPQHF
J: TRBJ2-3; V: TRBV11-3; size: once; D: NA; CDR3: CASSFGRGSTDTQYF
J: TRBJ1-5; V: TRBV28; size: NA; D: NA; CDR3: CASSKGGRGNQPQHF
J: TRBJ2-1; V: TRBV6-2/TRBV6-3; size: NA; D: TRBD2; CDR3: CASRFGGSSYNEQFF
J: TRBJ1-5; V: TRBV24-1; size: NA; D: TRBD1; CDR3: CATSKGTGKRGNQPQHF
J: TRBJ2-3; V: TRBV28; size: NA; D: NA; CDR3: CASSFDPSETSSTDTQYF
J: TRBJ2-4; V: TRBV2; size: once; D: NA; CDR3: CASSVSGVAKNIQYF
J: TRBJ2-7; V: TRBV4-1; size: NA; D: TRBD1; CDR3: CASSQMLQGTGSSYEQYF
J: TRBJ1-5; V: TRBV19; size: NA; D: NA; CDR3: CASSITRGGNQPQHF
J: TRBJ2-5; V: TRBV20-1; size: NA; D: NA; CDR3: CSARKGRETQYF
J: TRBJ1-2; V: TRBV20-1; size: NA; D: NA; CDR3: CSAYRMGGCTF
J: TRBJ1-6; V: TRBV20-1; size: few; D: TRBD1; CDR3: CSYGTDYNSPLHF
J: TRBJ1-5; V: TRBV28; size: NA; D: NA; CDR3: CASSFGSNQPQHF
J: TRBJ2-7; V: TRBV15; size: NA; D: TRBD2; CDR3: CATSSWLAGSTKYEQYF
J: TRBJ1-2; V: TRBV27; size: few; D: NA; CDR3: CASSRDSSNYGYTF
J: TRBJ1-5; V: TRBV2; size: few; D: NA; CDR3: CASSEGAGTGQPQHF
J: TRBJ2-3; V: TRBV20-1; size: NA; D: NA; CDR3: CSATPQGRNTDTQYF
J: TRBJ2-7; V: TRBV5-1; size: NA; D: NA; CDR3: CASSRGYNPSSYEQYF
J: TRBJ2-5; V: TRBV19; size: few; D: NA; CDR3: CASSNGAGEETQYF
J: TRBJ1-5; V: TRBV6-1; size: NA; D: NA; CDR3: CASSGSWGQPQHF
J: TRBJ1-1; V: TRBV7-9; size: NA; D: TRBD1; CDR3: CASSATTGGDTEAFF
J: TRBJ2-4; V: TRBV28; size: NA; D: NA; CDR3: CASSRTHRSIQYF
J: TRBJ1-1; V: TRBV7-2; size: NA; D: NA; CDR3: CASSSSFSNTEAFF
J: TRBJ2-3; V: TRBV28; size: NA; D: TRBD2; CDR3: CASSRKPGLGLDTQYF
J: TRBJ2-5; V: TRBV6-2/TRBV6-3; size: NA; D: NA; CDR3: CASNDRQETQYF
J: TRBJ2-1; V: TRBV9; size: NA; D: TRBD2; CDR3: CASSVTGGPNNEQFF
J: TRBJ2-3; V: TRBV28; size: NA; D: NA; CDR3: CAVRDLTPDTQYF
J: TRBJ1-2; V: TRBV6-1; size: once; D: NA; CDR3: CASRDTGRAYGYTF
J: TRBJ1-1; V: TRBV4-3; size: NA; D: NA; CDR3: CASSQGMAALEAFF
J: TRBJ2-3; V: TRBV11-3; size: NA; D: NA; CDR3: CASSSGLNTQYF
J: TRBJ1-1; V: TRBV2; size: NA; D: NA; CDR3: CASSGELGTEAFF
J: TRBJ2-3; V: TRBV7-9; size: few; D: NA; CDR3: CASSLAGNPDTQYF
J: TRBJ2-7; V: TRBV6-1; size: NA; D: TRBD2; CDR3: CASSEPYRTSGINYEQYF
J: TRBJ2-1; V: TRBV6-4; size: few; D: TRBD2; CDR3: CASSDSTSGSNEQFF
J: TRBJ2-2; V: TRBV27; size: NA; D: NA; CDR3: CASSPNRDSSTGELFF
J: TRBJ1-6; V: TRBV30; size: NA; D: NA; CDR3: CAWSFRRSSYNSPLHF
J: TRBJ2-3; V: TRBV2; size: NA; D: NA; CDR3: CASTFAWGTDTQYF
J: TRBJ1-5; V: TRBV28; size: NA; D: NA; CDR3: CASSLGLSNQPQHF